A selection of T cell receptor beta chains follows, all from one sample in a study of technical replicates of blood from a few donors. Libraries were prepared by immunoSEQ multiplex PCR; TCRdb keeps only in-frame clonotypes and omits some of them. The sample shows around 84,000 clones, about 92% of them seen only once. Sequencing input: T cells isolated from PBMCs. These receptors all come from a human donor in good health. The CDR3 runs from the conserved cysteine through the conserved F or W. The order of the fields is CDR3 DNA, CDR3 protein, V gene, clone size, D gene, J gene. A D gene is named only where the DNA matches it firmly. Only part of the rows carry a size: once, few, many, or a class if the clone is expanded.

cdr3_nt: TGCGCCAGCAGCCAAGTTGGAGACAGGGGATGGGAGACCCAGTACTTC
cdr3_aa: CASSQVGDRGWETQYF
v_call: TRBV4-1
clone_size: .
d_call: TRBD1
j_call: TRBJ2-5

cdr3_nt: TGTGCCAGCAGTGCTACAGGGATTGAGGTTGCCGGGGAGCTGTTTTTT
cdr3_aa: CASSATGIEVAGELFF
v_call: TRBV25-1
clone_size: .
d_call: .
j_call: TRBJ2-2

cdr3_nt: TGCGCCAGCAGCGGGGGGACAGGGGAATACGAGCAGTACTTC
cdr3_aa: CASSGGTGEYEQYF
v_call: TRBV5-1
clone_size: .
d_call: TRBD1
j_call: TRBJ2-7

cdr3_nt: TGTGCCTGGAGTAGGAGCCTGGAGGACACTGAAGCTTTCTTT
cdr3_aa: CAWSRSLEDTEAFF
v_call: TRBV30
clone_size: few
d_call: .
j_call: TRBJ1-1

cdr3_nt: TGTGCCAGCATCACCACCGGGACAGGGAACACCGGGGAGCTGTTTTTT
cdr3_aa: CASITTGTGNTGELFF
v_call: TRBV11-2
clone_size: .
d_call: TRBD1
j_call: TRBJ2-2

cdr3_nt: TGTGCCAGCAGGTTGGGTGAGAAGGGGACTGAAGCTTTCTTT
cdr3_aa: CASRLGEKGTEAFF
v_call: TRBV5-4
clone_size: .
d_call: .
j_call: TRBJ1-1

cdr3_nt: TGCGCCAGCAGCTTGACAGTCCCTATTACGGCGGGGGAGCTGTTTTTT
cdr3_aa: CASSLTVPITAGELFF
v_call: TRBV5-1
clone_size: once
d_call: .
j_call: TRBJ2-2

cdr3_nt: TGTGCCAGCAGCCCACTTAGCTCCGGACTTACCATAGTCTACGAGCAGTACTTC
cdr3_aa: CASSPLSSGLTIVYEQYF
v_call: TRBV7-6
clone_size: .
d_call: .
j_call: TRBJ2-7

cdr3_nt: TGTGCCAGTAGTGTCGTACAGGGGGGTCTGTTTTTT
cdr3_aa: CASSVVQGGLFF
v_call: TRBV19
clone_size: once
d_call: TRBD1
j_call: TRBJ1-4

cdr3_nt: TGTGCCAGCAACCCGGGACAGGCGAACACTGAAGCTTTCTTT
cdr3_aa: CASNPGQANTEAFF
v_call: TRBV6-1
clone_size: .
d_call: TRBD1
j_call: TRBJ1-1

cdr3_nt: TGTGCCAGCTCTTTGGTCGGAGAGACCCAGTACTTC
cdr3_aa: CASSLVGETQYF
v_call: TRBV6-5
clone_size: .
d_call: .
j_call: TRBJ2-5

cdr3_nt: TGTGCCAGCAGTGAGGACAGTTTCTACGAGCAGTACTTC
cdr3_aa: CASSEDSFYEQYF
v_call: TRBV2
clone_size: .
d_call: .
j_call: TRBJ2-7

cdr3_nt: TGTGCCAGCAGTGCCTCCGGGACAGCGAAGAACACCGGGGAGCTGTTTTTT
cdr3_aa: CASSASGTAKNTGELFF
v_call: TRBV6-1
clone_size: .
d_call: TRBD1
j_call: TRBJ2-2

cdr3_nt: TGCGCCAGCAGCCCTGGACTGTCTGTAACCTACGAGCAGTACTTC
cdr3_aa: CASSPGLSVTYEQYF
v_call: TRBV5-1
clone_size: .
d_call: .
j_call: TRBJ2-7

cdr3_nt: TGTGCCAGCAGCCCAATTCTAGCGGGAGCTGTCGGGCAGTTCTTC
cdr3_aa: CASSPILAGAVGQFF
v_call: TRBV7-9
clone_size: .
d_call: TRBD2
j_call: TRBJ2-1

cdr3_nt: TGCGCCAGCAGTTTCGGGGGGCTAAGTGGAAACACCATATATTTT
cdr3_aa: CASSFGGLSGNTIYF
v_call: TRBV5-1
clone_size: .
d_call: .
j_call: TRBJ1-3

cdr3_nt: TGTGCCAGCAGTTCCCTGGACACCTACGAGCAGTACTTC
cdr3_aa: CASSSLDTYEQYF
v_call: TRBV27
clone_size: .
d_call: .
j_call: TRBJ2-7

cdr3_nt: TGTGCCAGCAGCGGAGGTACAGGGGGATTTCAGCCCCAGCATTTT
cdr3_aa: CASSGGTGGFQPQHF
v_call: TRBV9
clone_size: .
d_call: TRBD1
j_call: TRBJ1-5

cdr3_nt: TGTGCCAGCAGCCAACCCCAAGCCCGCGTCACTGAAGCTTTCTTT
cdr3_aa: CASSQPQARVTEAFF
v_call: TRBV4-2
clone_size: few
d_call: .
j_call: TRBJ1-1

cdr3_nt: TGCGCCAGCAGCCAAGTAATGCGCGAGACCCAGTACTTC
cdr3_aa: CASSQVMRETQYF
v_call: TRBV4-1
clone_size: .
d_call: .
j_call: TRBJ2-5

cdr3_nt: TGTGCCAGTAGTATTGGACTAGCGGGAGGAGGGGAGCTGTTTTTT
cdr3_aa: CASSIGLAGGGELFF
v_call: TRBV19
clone_size: .
d_call: TRBD2
j_call: TRBJ2-2

cdr3_nt: TGTGCCAGCAGCCCCGGCGGGACAGGGTCTGGTGAAAAACTGTTTTTT
cdr3_aa: CASSPGGTGSGEKLFF
v_call: TRBV7-2
clone_size: .
d_call: TRBD1
j_call: TRBJ1-4

cdr3_nt: TGTGCCAGCAGCTCACAGGGGAACACTGAAGCTTTCTTT
cdr3_aa: CASSSQGNTEAFF
v_call: TRBV9
clone_size: once
d_call: .
j_call: TRBJ1-1

cdr3_nt: TGTGCCAGCAGGCGTGGGACAGTGGGACAAGAGACCCAGTACTTC
cdr3_aa: CASRRGTVGQETQYF
v_call: TRBV6-6
clone_size: .
d_call: TRBD1
j_call: TRBJ2-5

cdr3_nt: TGTGCCAGCAGCTATAATATTTGGCCAGGAGGAAACACCATATATTTT
cdr3_aa: CASSYNIWPGGNTIYF
v_call: TRBV5-5
clone_size: .
d_call: .
j_call: TRBJ1-3

cdr3_nt: TGCGCCAGCAGCCAAGTAGGGACTTTACTAGCCAAAAACATTCAGTACTTC
cdr3_aa: CASSQVGTLLAKNIQYF
v_call: TRBV4-1
clone_size: .
d_call: .
j_call: TRBJ2-4

cdr3_nt: TGTGCCACCAGCAGAGATTTAAGGGCAGGGGATGAAAAACTGTTTTTT
cdr3_aa: CATSRDLRAGDEKLFF
v_call: TRBV15
clone_size: .
d_call: .
j_call: TRBJ1-4

cdr3_nt: TGTGCCAGCAGCTTAATAGGGGGTAATGAGCAGTTCTTC
cdr3_aa: CASSLIGGNEQFF
v_call: TRBV7-9
clone_size: .
d_call: .
j_call: TRBJ2-1

cdr3_nt: TGTGCCAGCAGCTACGGACAGGGATCCTACGAGCAGTACTTC
cdr3_aa: CASSYGQGSYEQYF
v_call: TRBV6-5
clone_size: .
d_call: TRBD1
j_call: TRBJ2-7

cdr3_nt: TGTGCCAGCAGTCCCCCGGGAGTCCGTGAGCAGTACTTC
cdr3_aa: CASSPPGVREQYF
v_call: TRBV28
clone_size: once
d_call: .
j_call: TRBJ2-7

cdr3_nt: TGTGCCAGCAGTGAAGCTGCGCAGGGGGCGCCTAATTCACCCCTCCACTTT
cdr3_aa: CASSEAAQGAPNSPLHF
v_call: TRBV6-1
clone_size: .
d_call: TRBD1
j_call: TRBJ1-6

cdr3_nt: TGTGCCAGCATCCTTGATGTCACCGGGACCCAGTACTTC
cdr3_aa: CASILDVTGTQYF
v_call: TRBV5-4
clone_size: .
d_call: .
j_call: TRBJ2-5

cdr3_nt: TGTGCCAGCAGTGATTATCCGGGGGGCGAAGGAGATGAAAAACTGTTTTTT
cdr3_aa: CASSDYPGGEGDEKLFF
v_call: TRBV6-1
clone_size: .
d_call: .
j_call: TRBJ1-4

cdr3_nt: TGTGCCAGCAGGCTGGGACTAGCGGGAGGGTACACAGATACGCAGTATTTT
cdr3_aa: CASRLGLAGGYTDTQYF
v_call: TRBV7-2
clone_size: .
d_call: TRBD2
j_call: TRBJ2-3

cdr3_nt: TGTGCCAGCAGCTCAAGCCCCGGGACAGGTCCCTACGAGCAGTACTTC
cdr3_aa: CASSSSPGTGPYEQYF
v_call: TRBV7-9
clone_size: .
d_call: TRBD1
j_call: TRBJ2-7

cdr3_nt: TGCGCCAGCAGCTGGGAGCGGGGCGAGCAGTTCTTC
cdr3_aa: CASSWERGEQFF
v_call: TRBV5-1
clone_size: .
d_call: TRBD2
j_call: TRBJ2-1

cdr3_nt: TGTGCCAGCTCACCGGGCACAGGGGAGAACACTGAAGCTTTCTTT
cdr3_aa: CASSPGTGENTEAFF
v_call: TRBV18
clone_size: .
d_call: TRBD1
j_call: TRBJ1-1

cdr3_nt: TGTGCCAGCAGCCCGCGACTGAAATACTCCTACAATGAGCAGTTCTTC
cdr3_aa: CASSPRLKYSYNEQFF
v_call: TRBV7-9
clone_size: .
d_call: .
j_call: TRBJ2-1

cdr3_nt: TGTGCCAGCAGTTTAACCGGGGTCCCCTACGAGCAGTACTTC
cdr3_aa: CASSLTGVPYEQYF
v_call: TRBV27
clone_size: .
d_call: .
j_call: TRBJ2-7

cdr3_nt: TGTGCCAGCAGTAAGGGACTAGAGACCTCCTACGAGCAGTACTTC
cdr3_aa: CASSKGLETSYEQYF
v_call: TRBV28
clone_size: .
d_call: TRBD2
j_call: TRBJ2-7

cdr3_nt: TGTGCCACAGATTCGGGTACTGAAGCTTTCTTT
cdr3_aa: CATDSGTEAFF
v_call: TRBV13
clone_size: .
d_call: .
j_call: TRBJ1-1

cdr3_nt: TGTGCCAGCAGCTTATTCCAGGGAAGCTCCTACGAGCAGTACTTC
cdr3_aa: CASSLFQGSSYEQYF
v_call: TRBV7-7
clone_size: .
d_call: .
j_call: TRBJ2-7

cdr3_nt: TGTGCCAGCAGTTTGGTACGTCCCAGCGGGGAGCTGTTTTTT
cdr3_aa: CASSLVRPSGELFF
v_call: TRBV28
clone_size: .
d_call: .
j_call: TRBJ2-2

cdr3_nt: TGTGCCAGCAGCCGGGGACAGTTAGGGAACACTGAAGCTTTCTTT
cdr3_aa: CASSRGQLGNTEAFF
v_call: TRBV11-2
clone_size: .
d_call: TRBD1
j_call: TRBJ1-1

cdr3_nt: TGTGCCAGCAGCCCGGACAGGGCCGAGACCCAGTACTTC
cdr3_aa: CASSPDRAETQYF
v_call: TRBV5-4
clone_size: .
d_call: TRBD1
j_call: TRBJ2-5

cdr3_nt: TGTGCCAGCAGCTCCGGAGGGAGTTCCTACGAGCAGTACTTC
cdr3_aa: CASSSGGSSYEQYF
v_call: TRBV7-9
clone_size: .
d_call: .
j_call: TRBJ2-7

cdr3_nt: TGTGCCACCAGCAGGACAGGGGACTCCCCCTATGGCTACACCTTC
cdr3_aa: CATSRTGDSPYGYTF
v_call: TRBV15
clone_size: .
d_call: TRBD1
j_call: TRBJ1-2

cdr3_nt: TGTGCCAGCAGCCCCGGACAGGGACGTACCGGGGAGCTGTTTTTT
cdr3_aa: CASSPGQGRTGELFF
v_call: TRBV7-7
clone_size: .
d_call: TRBD1
j_call: TRBJ2-2

cdr3_nt: TGTGCCAGCAGCCTTAACTATGGCTACACCTTC
cdr3_aa: CASSLNYGYTF
v_call: TRBV5-6
clone_size: .
d_call: .
j_call: TRBJ1-2

cdr3_nt: TGTGCTAGTGGTTTGTCGACTAGCTACGAGCAGTACTTC
cdr3_aa: CASGLSTSYEQYF
v_call: TRBV12-5
clone_size: .
d_call: .
j_call: TRBJ2-7

cdr3_nt: TGTGCCATCAGTGAGCCCAGACAGATGCCAGATACGCAGTATTTT
cdr3_aa: CAISEPRQMPDTQYF
v_call: TRBV10-3
clone_size: .
d_call: .
j_call: TRBJ2-3

cdr3_nt: TGCGCCAGCATAGACAGGAGCAATCAGCCCCAGCATTTT
cdr3_aa: CASIDRSNQPQHF
v_call: TRBV10-2
clone_size: .
d_call: .
j_call: TRBJ1-5

cdr3_nt: TGTGCCAGCAGTGTCCCGGGCCTGGGGCATCAGCCCCAGCATTTT
cdr3_aa: CASSVPGLGHQPQHF
v_call: TRBV28
clone_size: .
d_call: .
j_call: TRBJ1-5